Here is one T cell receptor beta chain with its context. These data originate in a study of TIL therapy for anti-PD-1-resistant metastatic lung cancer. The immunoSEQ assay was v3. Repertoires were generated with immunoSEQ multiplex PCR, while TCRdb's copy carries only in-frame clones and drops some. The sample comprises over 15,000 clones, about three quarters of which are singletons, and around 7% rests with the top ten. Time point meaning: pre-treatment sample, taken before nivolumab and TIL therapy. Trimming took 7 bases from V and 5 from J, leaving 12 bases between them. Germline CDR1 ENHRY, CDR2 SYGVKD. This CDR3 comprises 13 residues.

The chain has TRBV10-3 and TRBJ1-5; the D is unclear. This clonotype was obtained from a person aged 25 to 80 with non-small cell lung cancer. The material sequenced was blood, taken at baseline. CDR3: CAINREFDQPQHF. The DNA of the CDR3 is TGTGCCATCAATCGGGAGTTCGATCAGCCCCAGCATTTT.